This is a list of T cell receptor beta chains from one sample in a study of siplizumab effects on memory and regulatory T cells. Sequencing used immunoSEQ multiplex PCR; TCRdb keeps in-frame clones, though not all of them. The data hold about 50,000 clones, with 93% observed a single time. Sequenced: CD8+ T cells sorted from blood. Every receptor here comes from a human donor in good health. The CDR3 runs from the conserved cysteine through the conserved F or W. Each record gives: CDR3 protein, CDR3 DNA, clone size, V gene, CDR3 length, D gene, J gene. A D gene is named only where the DNA matches it firmly. Clone size is given for some rows only: seen once, a few or many times, or a class if the clone is expanded.

CDR3: CASSYPTGFDEQYF
DNA: TGTGCCAGCAGTTACCCAACAGGGTTCGACGAGCAGTACTTC
size: once
V: TRBV11-2
length: 14
D: -
J: TRBJ2-7

CDR3: CASSYPTTLSTDTQYF
DNA: TGTGCCAGCAGCTATCCCACGACTTTAAGCACAGATACGCAGTATTTT
size: few
V: TRBV7-2
length: 16
D: -
J: TRBJ2-3

CDR3: CASSLISTDTQYF
DNA: TGTGCCAGCAGTTTAATTAGCACAGATACGCAGTATTTT
size: -
V: TRBV27
length: 13
D: -
J: TRBJ2-3

CDR3: CASSEGGFSEGETQYF
DNA: TGTGCCAGCAGCGAGGGTGGCTTTTCAGAGGGAGAGACCCAGTACTTC
size: once
V: TRBV9
length: 16
D: -
J: TRBJ2-5

CDR3: CASSVSREYYEQYF
DNA: TGTGCCAGCAGTGTCTCTCGGGAATACTACGAGCAGTACTTC
size: -
V: TRBV6-1
length: 14
D: -
J: TRBJ2-7

CDR3: CASSVVRSFYNEQFF
DNA: TGTGCCAGCAGCGTAGTGAGGTCCTTTTACAATGAGCAGTTCTTC
size: once
V: TRBV9
length: 15
D: -
J: TRBJ2-1

CDR3: CASGPGTGLNNEQFF
DNA: TGTGCCAGCGGCCCCGGGACAGGACTAAACAATGAGCAGTTCTTC
size: -
V: TRBV7-3
length: 15
D: TRBD1
J: TRBJ2-1

CDR3: CASSPTTSSYEQYF
DNA: TGTGCCAGCAGCCCTACGACTAGTTCCTACGAGCAGTACTTC
size: -
V: TRBV9
length: 14
D: -
J: TRBJ2-7

CDR3: CASGAGVEETQYF
DNA: TGTGCCAGCGGTGCAGGGGTGGAGGAGACCCAGTACTTC
size: -
V: TRBV27
length: 13
D: -
J: TRBJ2-5

CDR3: CASQQGWYQPQHF
DNA: TGTGCCAGTCAACAGGGATGGTATCAGCCCCAGCATTTT
size: -
V: TRBV19
length: 13
D: -
J: TRBJ1-5

CDR3: CASSQGRTNYNEQFF
DNA: TGTGCCAGCAGTCAAGGGAGGACAAACTACAATGAGCAGTTCTTC
size: -
V: TRBV25-1
length: 15
D: -
J: TRBJ2-1

CDR3: CASSRVGYEQYF
DNA: TGTGCCAGCAGCCGAGTAGGGTACGAGCAGTACTTC
size: -
V: TRBV11-2
length: 12
D: -
J: TRBJ2-7

CDR3: CASSPREVGQPQPQHF
DNA: TGTGCCAGCAGCCCTCGAGAAGTGGGTCAACCTCAGCCCCAGCATTTT
size: -
V: TRBV4-2
length: 16
D: -
J: TRBJ1-5

CDR3: CASSLWIGGGTDTQYF
DNA: TGTGCCAGCAGCCTGTGGATTGGTGGGGGCACAGATACGCAGTATTTT
size: -
V: TRBV7-2
length: 16
D: -
J: TRBJ2-3

CDR3: CASSSWTDDTGELFF
DNA: TGTGCCAGTAGTTCCTGGACAGACGACACCGGGGAGCTGTTTTTT
size: -
V: TRBV19
length: 15
D: -
J: TRBJ2-2

CDR3: CASSDPGTTPGNTIYF
DNA: TGTGCCAGCAGCGACCCCGGGACTACCCCTGGAAACACCATATATTTT
size: -
V: TRBV9
length: 16
D: -
J: TRBJ1-3

CDR3: CASSEHDRLGQGFTDTQYF
DNA: TGCGCCAGCAGTGAGCACGACCGCCTGGGACAGGGGTTCACAGATACGCAGTATTTT
size: -
V: TRBV10-1
length: 19
D: TRBD1
J: TRBJ2-3

CDR3: CSVGLGIF
DNA: -
size: -
V: TRBV29-1
length: 8
D: -
J: TRBJ1-2

CDR3: CASSFDYEQYF
DNA: TGTGCCAGCAGCTTTGACTACGAGCAGTACTTC
size: -
V: TRBV5-6
length: 11
D: -
J: TRBJ2-7

CDR3: CASSRYSFMYQPQHF
DNA: TGTGCCAGCAGCCGCTACAGCTTTATGTATCAGCCCCAGCATTTT
size: once
V: TRBV7-9
length: 15
D: -
J: TRBJ1-5

CDR3: CASSYPKETQYF
DNA: TGTGCCAGCAGCTACCCTAAAGAGACCCAGTACTTC
size: once
V: TRBV7-2
length: 12
D: -
J: TRBJ2-5

CDR3: CASSLVGTGHTGELFF
DNA: TGCGCCAGCAGCTTGGTAGGGACAGGGCACACCGGGGAGCTGTTTTTT
size: -
V: TRBV5-1
length: 16
D: TRBD1
J: TRBJ2-2

CDR3: CASRSGNGYNEQFF
DNA: TGTGCCAGCAGGTCTGGGAACGGATACAATGAGCAGTTCTTC
size: -
V: TRBV27
length: 14
D: -
J: TRBJ2-1

CDR3: CASSKAGADNEQFF
DNA: TGCGCCAGCAGCAAAGCTGGGGCCGACAATGAGCAGTTCTTC
size: -
V: TRBV5-6
length: 14
D: -
J: TRBJ2-1

CDR3: CASSLVSRHYHNEQFF
DNA: TGTGCCAGCAGCTTAGTATCTAGACATTACCACAATGAGCAGTTCTTC
size: -
V: TRBV13
length: 16
D: -
J: TRBJ2-1

CDR3: CATSEERTGRETQYF
DNA: TGTGCCACCAGCGAAGAGAGGACAGGGAGGGAGACCCAGTACTTC
size: once
V: TRBV15
length: 15
D: TRBD1
J: TRBJ2-5

CDR3: CAGAWGLQETQYF
DNA: TGTGCCGGAGCTTGGGGGTTACAAGAGACCCAGTACTTC
size: -
V: TRBV2
length: 13
D: -
J: TRBJ2-5

CDR3: CASSQEGKAPANEQFF
DNA: TGCGCCAGCAGCCAAGAGGGTAAGGCACCAGCCAATGAGCAGTTCTTC
size: -
V: TRBV4-1
length: 16
D: -
J: TRBJ2-1

CDR3: CASSLELTGELFF
DNA: TGTGCCAGCAGCTTGGAACTCACCGGGGAGCTGTTTTTT
size: -
V: TRBV5-5
length: 13
D: -
J: TRBJ2-2

CDR3: CASKEGGQETQYF
DNA: TGTGCCAGCAAGGAGGGAGGCCAAGAGACCCAGTACTTC
size: -
V: TRBV28
length: 13
D: -
J: TRBJ2-5

CDR3: CASSIGEKLFF
DNA: TGTGCCAGTAGTATTGGTGAAAAACTGTTTTTT
size: -
V: TRBV19
length: 11
D: -
J: TRBJ1-4

CDR3: CASSMVLAGNNEQFF
DNA: TGTGCCAGTAGTATGGTACTAGCGGGGAACAATGAGCAGTTCTTC
size: -
V: TRBV19
length: 15
D: TRBD2
J: TRBJ2-1

CDR3: CASSLHRGEGETQYF
DNA: TGCGCCAGCAGTTTGCACAGGGGAGAAGGAGAGACCCAGTACTTC
size: -
V: TRBV5-1
length: 15
D: TRBD1
J: TRBJ2-5

CDR3: CASSIVGTQVHEQYF
DNA: TGTGCCAGTAGTATTGTCGGGACACAAGTCCACGAGCAGTACTTC
size: once
V: TRBV19
length: 15
D: -
J: TRBJ2-7